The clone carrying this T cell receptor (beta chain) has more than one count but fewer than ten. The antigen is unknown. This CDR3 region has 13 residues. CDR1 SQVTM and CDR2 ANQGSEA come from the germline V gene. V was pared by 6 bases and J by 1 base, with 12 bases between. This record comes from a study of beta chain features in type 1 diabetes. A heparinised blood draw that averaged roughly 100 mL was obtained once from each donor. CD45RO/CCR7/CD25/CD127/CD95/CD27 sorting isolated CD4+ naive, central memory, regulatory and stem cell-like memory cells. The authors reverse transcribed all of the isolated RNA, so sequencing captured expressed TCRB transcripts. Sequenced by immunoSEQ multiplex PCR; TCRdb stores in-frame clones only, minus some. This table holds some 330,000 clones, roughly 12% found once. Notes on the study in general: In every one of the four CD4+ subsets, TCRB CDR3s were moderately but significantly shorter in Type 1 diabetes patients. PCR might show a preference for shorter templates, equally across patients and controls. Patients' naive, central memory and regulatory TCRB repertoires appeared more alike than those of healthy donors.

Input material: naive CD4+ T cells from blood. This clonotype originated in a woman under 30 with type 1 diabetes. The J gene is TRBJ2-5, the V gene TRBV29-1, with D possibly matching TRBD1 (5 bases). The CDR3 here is CSVYGHIQETQYF. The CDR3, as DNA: TGCAGCGTATACGGACACATCCAAGAGACCCAGTACTTC.